This paragraph covers one T cell receptor beta chain sequence. This entry is derived from a study of blood T cell repertoires in COVID-19. Per the study methods: The authors estimated nucleated cell counts from reference gene primer amplification. This table comes from immunoSEQ multiplex PCR, and its TCRdb copy is limited to in-frame clones, with some not included. Clone size and the V and J calls come from that table; the DNA yielded D and trimming. The sample has about 270,000 clones; 90% are singletons. The CDR3 consists of 16 residues. The germline gives CDR1 MGHRA, CDR2 YSYEKL. Trimming took 0 bases from V and 4 from J; bases not matched to a gene: 6.

The chain combines TRBV4-1 with TRBJ2-1, with 7 positions matching TRBD2. The sequence was collected from a woman aged 30 to 39 with acute COVID-19. Material: PBMCs or T cells enriched from blood (not recorded which). CDR3 coding DNA: TGCGCCAGCAGCCAAGAAGGTGGGGGGGTTTACAATGAGCAGTTCTTC. Translation: CASSQEGGGVYNEQFF.